The T cell receptor (beta chain) under discussion was sequenced for a study of T cell clonality in common variable immunodeficiency. Study-wide points: Fewer deletions and N-nucleotide insertions were reportedly seen in common variable immunodeficiency TCR beta sequences. Compared with healthy controls, CVID subjects showed increased TCRbeta clonality, mostly in about a third.

Both groups were predominantly of Caucasian heritage. Germline CDR1 and CDR2: MNHEY and SVGEGT. Trimming stripped 2 bases from V and 7 bases from J, with 11 bases between. The CDR3 totals 14 residues. Sequencing input was equivalent genomic DNA from CVID and controls. Profiling relied on immunoSEQ multiplex PCR, and the TCRdb table lists in-frame clones only, not all of them. The sample was found to contain tens of thousands of clones, and every one recurs. In its sample, this clone was seen many times. Antigen specificity is unknown. With the read ending 3 residues before the CDR3 end, the germline J gene is used to fill in that end.

The sequenced material came from peripheral blood mononuclear cells. The receptor comes from a person aged 18 to 75 in good health. J is TRBJ2-2 and V is TRBV6-2 or TRBV6-3; possible D gene TRBD2, 5 bases. CDR3 DNA (partial): TGTGCCAGCAGTTACATACTAGACGGCGGGGAG. Its protein is CASSYILDGGE. The full CDR3 reads CASSYILDGGELFF.